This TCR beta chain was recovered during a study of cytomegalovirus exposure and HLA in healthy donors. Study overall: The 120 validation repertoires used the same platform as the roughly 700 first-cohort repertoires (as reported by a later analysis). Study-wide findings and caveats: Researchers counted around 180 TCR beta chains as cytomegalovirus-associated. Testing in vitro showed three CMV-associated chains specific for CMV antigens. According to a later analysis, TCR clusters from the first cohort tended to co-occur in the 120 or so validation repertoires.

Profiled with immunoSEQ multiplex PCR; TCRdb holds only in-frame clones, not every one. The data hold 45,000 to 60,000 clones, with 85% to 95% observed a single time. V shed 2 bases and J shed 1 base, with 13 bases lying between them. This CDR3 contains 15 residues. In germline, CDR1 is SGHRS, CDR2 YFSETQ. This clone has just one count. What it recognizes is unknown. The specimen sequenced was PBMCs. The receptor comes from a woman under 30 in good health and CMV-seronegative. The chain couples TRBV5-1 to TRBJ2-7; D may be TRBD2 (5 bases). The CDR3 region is CASSFRDLSSYEQYF. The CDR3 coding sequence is TGCGCCAGCAGCTTTCGGGATTTGAGTTCCTACGAGCAGTACTTC.